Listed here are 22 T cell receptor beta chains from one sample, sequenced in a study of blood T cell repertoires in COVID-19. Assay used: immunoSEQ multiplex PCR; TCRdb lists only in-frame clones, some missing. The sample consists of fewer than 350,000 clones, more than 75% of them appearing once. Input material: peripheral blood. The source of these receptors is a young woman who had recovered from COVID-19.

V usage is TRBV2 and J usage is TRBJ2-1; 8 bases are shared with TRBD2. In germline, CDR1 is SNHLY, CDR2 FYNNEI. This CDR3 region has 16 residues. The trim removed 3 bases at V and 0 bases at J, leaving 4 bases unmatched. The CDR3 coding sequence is TGTGCCAGCAGTGATACGGGAGGGATCTCCTACAATGAGCAGTTCTTC. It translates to CASSDTGGISYNEQFF.

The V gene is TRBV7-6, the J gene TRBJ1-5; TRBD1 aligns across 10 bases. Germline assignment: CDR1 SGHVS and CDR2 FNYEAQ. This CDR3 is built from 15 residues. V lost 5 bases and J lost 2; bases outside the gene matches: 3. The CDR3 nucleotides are TGTGCCAGCAGCGCCGGGACAGGGGGCAATCAGCCCCAGCATTTT. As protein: CASSAGTGGNQPQHF.

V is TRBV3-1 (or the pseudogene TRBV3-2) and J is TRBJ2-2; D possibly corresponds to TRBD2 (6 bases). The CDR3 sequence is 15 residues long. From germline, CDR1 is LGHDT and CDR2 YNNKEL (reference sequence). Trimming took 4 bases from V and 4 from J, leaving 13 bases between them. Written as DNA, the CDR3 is TGTGCCAGCAGCCTGACCTACGGGGGCACCGGGGAGCTGTTTTTT. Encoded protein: CASSLTYGGTGELFF.

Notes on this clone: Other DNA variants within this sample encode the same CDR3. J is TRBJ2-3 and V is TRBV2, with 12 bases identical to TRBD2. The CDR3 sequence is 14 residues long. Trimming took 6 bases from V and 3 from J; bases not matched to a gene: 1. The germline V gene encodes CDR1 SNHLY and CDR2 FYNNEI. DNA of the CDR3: TGTGCCAGCAGGACTAGCGGGAGTACAGATACGCAGTATTTT. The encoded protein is CASRTSGSTDTQYF.

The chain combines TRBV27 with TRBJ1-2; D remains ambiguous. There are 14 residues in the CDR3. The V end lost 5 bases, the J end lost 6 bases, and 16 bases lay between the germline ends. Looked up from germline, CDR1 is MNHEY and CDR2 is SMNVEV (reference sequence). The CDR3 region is CASSLLGERDGYTF. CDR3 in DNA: TGTGCCAGCAGTCTGCTCGGGGAAAGGGATGGCTACACCTTC.

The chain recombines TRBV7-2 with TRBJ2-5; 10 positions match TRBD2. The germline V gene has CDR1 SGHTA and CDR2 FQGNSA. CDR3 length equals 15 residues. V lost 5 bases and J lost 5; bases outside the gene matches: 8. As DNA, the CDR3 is TGTGCCAGCAGCCACCCTAGCGGGGGAACCGAGACCCAGTACTTC. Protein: CASSHPSGGTETQYF.

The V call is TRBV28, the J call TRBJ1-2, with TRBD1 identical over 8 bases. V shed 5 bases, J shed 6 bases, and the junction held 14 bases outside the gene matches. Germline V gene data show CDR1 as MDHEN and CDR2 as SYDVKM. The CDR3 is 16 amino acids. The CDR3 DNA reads TGTGCCAGCAGTCTCATCCCAGGGGGCATTGTTCATGGCTACACCTTC. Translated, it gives CASSLIPGGIVHGYTF.

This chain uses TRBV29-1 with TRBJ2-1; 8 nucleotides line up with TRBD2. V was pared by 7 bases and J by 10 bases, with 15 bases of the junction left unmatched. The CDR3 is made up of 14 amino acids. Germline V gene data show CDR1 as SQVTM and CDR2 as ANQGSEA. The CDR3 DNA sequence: TGCAGCGCCTCGGAGACTAGCGTCGGGAACGAGCAGTTCTTC. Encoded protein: CSASETSVGNEQFF.

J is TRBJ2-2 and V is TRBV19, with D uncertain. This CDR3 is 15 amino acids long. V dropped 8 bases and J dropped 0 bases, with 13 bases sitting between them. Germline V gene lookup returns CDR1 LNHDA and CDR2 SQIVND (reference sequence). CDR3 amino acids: CASAAFLANTGELFF. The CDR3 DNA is TGTGCCAGTGCAGCGTTCCTCGCGAACACCGGGGAGCTGTTTTTT.

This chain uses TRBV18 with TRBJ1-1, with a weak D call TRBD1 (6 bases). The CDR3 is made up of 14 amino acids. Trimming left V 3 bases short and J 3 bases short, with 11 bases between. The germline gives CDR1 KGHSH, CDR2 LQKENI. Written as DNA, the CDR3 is TGTGCCAGCTCACCCATGGCAGGGGACACTGAAGCTTTCTTT. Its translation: CASSPMAGDTEAFF.

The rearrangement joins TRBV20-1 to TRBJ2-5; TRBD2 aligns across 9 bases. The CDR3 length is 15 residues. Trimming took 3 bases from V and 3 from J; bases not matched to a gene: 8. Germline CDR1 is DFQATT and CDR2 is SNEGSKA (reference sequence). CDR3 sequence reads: CSASKGASGEETQYF. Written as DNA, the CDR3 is TGCAGTGCTAGTAAGGGGGCTAGCGGGGAAGAGACCCAGTACTTC.

CDR3 nucleotides: TGTGCCAGTAGTATGCCGGGACAGGGCTCGCAAAATGAAAAACTGTTTTTT. It translates to CASSMPGQGSQNEKLFF. This chain connects TRBV19 to TRBJ1-4; 9 bases match TRBD1. Germline CDR1 LNHDA, CDR2 SQIVND (reference sequence). The junction had 10 bases not matched to a gene; V was cut back by 3 bases and J by 5 bases. This CDR3 contains 17 residues.

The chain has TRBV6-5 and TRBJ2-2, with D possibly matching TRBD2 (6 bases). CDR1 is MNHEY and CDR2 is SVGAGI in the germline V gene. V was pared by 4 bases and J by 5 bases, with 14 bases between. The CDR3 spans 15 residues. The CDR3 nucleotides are TGTGCCAGCAGTTCTCAGGGACTGGGGACCGGGGAGCTGTTTTTT. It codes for CASSSQGLGTGELFF.

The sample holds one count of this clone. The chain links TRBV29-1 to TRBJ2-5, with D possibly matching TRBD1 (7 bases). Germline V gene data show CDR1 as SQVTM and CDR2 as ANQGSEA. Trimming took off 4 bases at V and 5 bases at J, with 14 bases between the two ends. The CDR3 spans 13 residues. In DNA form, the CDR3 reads TGCAGCGTTGTAGGAGGGGGCAGGGAGACCCAGTACTTC. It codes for CSVVGGGRETQYF.

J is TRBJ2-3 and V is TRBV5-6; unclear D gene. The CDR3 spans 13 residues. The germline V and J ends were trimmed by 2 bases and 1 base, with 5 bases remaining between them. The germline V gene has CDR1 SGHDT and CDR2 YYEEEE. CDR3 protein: CASSFSGTDTQYF. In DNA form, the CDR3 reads TGTGCCAGCAGCTTCTCTGGCACAGATACGCAGTATTTT.

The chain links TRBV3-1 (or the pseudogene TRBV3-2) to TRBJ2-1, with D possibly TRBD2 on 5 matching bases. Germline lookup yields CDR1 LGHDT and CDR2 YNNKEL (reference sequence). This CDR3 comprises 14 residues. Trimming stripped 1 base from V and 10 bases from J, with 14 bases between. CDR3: CASSQGGLFEEQFF. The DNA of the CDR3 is TGTGCCAGCAGCCAAGGTGGACTGTTTGAGGAGCAGTTCTTC.

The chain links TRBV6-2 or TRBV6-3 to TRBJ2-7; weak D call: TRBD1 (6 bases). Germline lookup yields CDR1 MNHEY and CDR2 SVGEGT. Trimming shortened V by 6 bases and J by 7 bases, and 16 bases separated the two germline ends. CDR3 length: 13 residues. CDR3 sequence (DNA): TGTGCCAGCAGCCCCACAGGGTTGAGGGAGCAGTACTTC. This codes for CASSPTGLREQYF.

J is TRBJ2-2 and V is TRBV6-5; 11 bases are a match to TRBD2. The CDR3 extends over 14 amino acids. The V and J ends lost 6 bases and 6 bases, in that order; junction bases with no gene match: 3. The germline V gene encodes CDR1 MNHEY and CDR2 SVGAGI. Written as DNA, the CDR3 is TGTGCCAGCAGGGGACTAGCGGCGTCCGGGGAGCTGTTTTTT. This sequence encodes CASRGLAASGELFF.

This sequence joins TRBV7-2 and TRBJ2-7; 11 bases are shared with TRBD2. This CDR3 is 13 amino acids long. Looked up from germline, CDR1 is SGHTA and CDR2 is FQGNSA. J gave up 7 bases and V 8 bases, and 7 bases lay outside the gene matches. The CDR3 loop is CASRLAGFGEQYF. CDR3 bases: TGTGCCAGCCGACTAGCGGGGTTTGGGGAGCAGTACTTC. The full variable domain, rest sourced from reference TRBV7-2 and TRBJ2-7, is GAGVSQSPSNKVTEKGKDVELRCDPISGHTALYWYRQSLGQGLEFLIYFQGNSAPDKSGLPSDRFSAERTGGSVSTLTIQRTQQEDSAVYLCASRLAGFGEQYFGPGTRLTVT.

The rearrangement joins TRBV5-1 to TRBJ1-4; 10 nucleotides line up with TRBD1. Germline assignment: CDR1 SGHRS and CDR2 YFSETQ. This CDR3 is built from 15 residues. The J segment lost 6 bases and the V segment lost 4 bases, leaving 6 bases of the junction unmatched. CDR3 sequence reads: CASSKSGTGDEKLFF. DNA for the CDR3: TGCGCCAGCAGCAAATCCGGGACAGGGGATGAAAAACTGTTTTTT.

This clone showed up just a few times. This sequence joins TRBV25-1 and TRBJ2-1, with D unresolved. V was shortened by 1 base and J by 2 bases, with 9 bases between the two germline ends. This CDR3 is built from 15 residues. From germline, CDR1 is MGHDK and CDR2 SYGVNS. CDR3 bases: TGTGCCAGCAGTGAATTTGGCCAGACCTACAATGAGCAGTTCTTC. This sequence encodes CASSEFGQTYNEQFF.

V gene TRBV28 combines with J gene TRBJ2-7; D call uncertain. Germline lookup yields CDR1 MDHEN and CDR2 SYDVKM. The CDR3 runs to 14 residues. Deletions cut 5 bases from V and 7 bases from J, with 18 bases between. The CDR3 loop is CASSTGGAEWEQYF. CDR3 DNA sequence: TGTGCCAGCAGTACCGGCGGTGCGGAGTGGGAGCAGTACTTC.